This entry concerns a single T cell receptor beta chain. CDR3 length: 14 residues. CDR1 is LGHNA and CDR2 is YNFKEQ in the germline V gene. V lost 5 bases and J 7 bases, leaving 17 bases between the germline ends. This entry is derived from a study of CD8 T cells in Susac syndrome. TEMRA cells underwent FACS enrichment and CD8+ and CD4+ T cells underwent negative isolation. Random hexamers served to reverse transcribe roughly 0.5 to 1 ug RNA. TCR beta CDR3 was amplified by immunoSEQ multiplex PCR. This amplification extended across 54 Vbeta and 13 Jbeta segments. TCRdb itself ran the immunoSEQ multiplex PCR reads through MiXCR, one entry per CDR3 protein. Of under 550,000 distinct CDR3 sequences in the sample, roughly 85% are singletons; the top ten hold about 0.12%.

This TCR derives from a human donor with multiple sclerosis. Sequencing was performed on CD8+ T cells from PBMCs. This chain connects TRBV4-2 to TRBJ1-2, with unresolved D. CDR3 sequence (DNA): TGTGCCAGCAGCTCCATCGGTACAACGTTTGGCTACACCTTC. It is translated as CASSSIGTTFGYTF.